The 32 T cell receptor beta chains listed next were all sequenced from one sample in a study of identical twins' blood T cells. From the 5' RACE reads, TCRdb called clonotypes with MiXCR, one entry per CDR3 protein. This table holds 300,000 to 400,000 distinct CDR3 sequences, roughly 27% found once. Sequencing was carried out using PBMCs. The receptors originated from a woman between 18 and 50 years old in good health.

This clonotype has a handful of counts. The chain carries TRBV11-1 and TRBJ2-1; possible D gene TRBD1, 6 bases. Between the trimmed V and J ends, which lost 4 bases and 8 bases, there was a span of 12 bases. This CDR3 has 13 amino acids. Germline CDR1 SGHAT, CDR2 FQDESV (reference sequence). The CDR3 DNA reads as TGTGCCAGCAGCTCCAGGGGTGCGGATGAGCAGTTCTTC. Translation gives CASSSRGADEQFF.

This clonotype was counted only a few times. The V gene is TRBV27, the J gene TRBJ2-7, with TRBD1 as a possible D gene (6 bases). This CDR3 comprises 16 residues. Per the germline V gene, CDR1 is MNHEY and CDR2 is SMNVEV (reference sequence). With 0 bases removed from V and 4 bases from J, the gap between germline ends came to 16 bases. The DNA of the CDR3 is TGTGCCAGCAGTTTATCTGGGACAACTCGTGTATACGAGCAGTACTTC. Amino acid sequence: CASSLSGTTRVYEQYF.

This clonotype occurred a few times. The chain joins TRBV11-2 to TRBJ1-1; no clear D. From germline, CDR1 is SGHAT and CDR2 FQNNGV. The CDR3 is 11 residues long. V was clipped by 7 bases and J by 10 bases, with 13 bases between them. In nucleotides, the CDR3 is TGTGCCAGCACGCCCCGTCTCGGAGCTTTCTTT. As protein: CASTPRLGAFF.

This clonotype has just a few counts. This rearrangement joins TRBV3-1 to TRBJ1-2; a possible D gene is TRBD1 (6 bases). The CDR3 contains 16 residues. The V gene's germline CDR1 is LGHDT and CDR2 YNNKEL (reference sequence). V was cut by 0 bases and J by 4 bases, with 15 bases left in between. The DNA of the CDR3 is TGTGCCAGCAGCCAAGATTCCCCAACAGGGCGCTATGGCTACACCTTC. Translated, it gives CASSQDSPTGRYGYTF.

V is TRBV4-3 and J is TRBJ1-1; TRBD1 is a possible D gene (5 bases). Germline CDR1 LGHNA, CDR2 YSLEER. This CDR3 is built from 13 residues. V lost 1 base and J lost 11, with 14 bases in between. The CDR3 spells CASSQGGGGVAFF. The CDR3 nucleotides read TGCGCCAGCAGCCAAGGGGGGGGTGGCGTTGCTTTCTTT.

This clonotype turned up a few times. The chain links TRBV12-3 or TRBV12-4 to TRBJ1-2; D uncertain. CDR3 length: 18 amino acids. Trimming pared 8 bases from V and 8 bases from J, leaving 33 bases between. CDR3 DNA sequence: TGTGCCAGCTATCCTGTACGGGGTCGGTCGTCCGTATCTTTCGGCTACACCTTC. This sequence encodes CASYPVRGRSSVSFGYTF.

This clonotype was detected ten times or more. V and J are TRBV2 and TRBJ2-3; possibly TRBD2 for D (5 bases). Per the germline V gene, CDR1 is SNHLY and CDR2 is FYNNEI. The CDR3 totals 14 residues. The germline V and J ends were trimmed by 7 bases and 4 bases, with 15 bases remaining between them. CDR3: CASMRAPFSDTQYF. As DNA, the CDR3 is TGTGCCAGCATGAGGGCCCCCTTCTCAGATACGCAGTATTTT.

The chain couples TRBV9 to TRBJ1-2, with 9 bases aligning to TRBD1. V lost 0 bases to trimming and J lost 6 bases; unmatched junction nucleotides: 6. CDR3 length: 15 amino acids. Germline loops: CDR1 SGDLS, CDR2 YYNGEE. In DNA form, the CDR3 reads TGTGCCAGCAGCGTAGATTGGACAGGGGTCAATGGCTACACCTTC. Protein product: CASSVDWTGVNGYTF.

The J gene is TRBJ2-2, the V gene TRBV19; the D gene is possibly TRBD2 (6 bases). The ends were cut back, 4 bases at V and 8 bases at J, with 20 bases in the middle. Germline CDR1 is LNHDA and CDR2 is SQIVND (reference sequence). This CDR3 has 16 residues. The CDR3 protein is CASSTSSYGGSGELFF. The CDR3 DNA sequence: TGTGCCAGTAGTACATCCTCTTATGGGGGGTCTGGGGAGCTGTTTTTT.

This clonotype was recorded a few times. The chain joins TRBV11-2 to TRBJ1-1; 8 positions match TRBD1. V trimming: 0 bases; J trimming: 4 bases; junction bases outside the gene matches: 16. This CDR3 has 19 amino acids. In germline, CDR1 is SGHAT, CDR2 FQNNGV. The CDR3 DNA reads TGTGCCAGCAGCTTAGATGCATGGGCGGCAGGGGGCCATAGCACTGAAGCTTTCTTT. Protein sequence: CASSLDAWAAGGHSTEAFF.

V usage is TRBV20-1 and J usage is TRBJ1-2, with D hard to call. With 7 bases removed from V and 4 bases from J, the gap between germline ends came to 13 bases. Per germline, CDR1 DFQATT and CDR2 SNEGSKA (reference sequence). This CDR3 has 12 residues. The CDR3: CSGHLRGYGYTF. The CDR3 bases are TGCAGTGGACATTTACGCGGCTATGGCTACACCTTC.

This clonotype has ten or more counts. The CDR3 DNA reads as TGTGCCAGTAGTACGCCAAGAGCTAACTATGGCTACACCTTC. Protein product: CASSTPRANYGYTF. The chain joins TRBV19 to TRBJ1-2, with D unclear. CDR1 and CDR2 (germline): LNHDA, SQIVND (reference sequence). The CDR3 sequence is 14 residues long. V dropped 4 bases and J dropped 0 bases, with 9 bases sitting between them. Full variable domain (remainder filled in from reference TRBV19 and TRBJ1-2): DGGITQSPKYLFRKEGQNVTLSCEQNLNHDAMYWYRQDPGQGLRLIYYSQIVNDFQKGDIAEGYSVSREKKESFPLTVTSAQKNPTAFYLCASSTPRANYGYTFGSGTRLTVV.

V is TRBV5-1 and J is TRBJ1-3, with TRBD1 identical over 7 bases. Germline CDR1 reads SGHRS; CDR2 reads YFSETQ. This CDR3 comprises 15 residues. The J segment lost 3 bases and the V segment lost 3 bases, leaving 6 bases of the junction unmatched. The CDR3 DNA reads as TGCGCCAGCAGCTCCCAAGGGGGCAGTGGAAACACCATATATTTT. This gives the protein CASSSQGGSGNTIYF.

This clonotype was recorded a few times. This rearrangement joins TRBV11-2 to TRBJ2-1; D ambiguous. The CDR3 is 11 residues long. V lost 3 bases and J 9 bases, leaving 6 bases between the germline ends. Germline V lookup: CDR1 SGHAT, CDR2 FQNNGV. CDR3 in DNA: TGTGCCAGCAGCTTTATGGGTGAGCAGTTCTTC. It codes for CASSFMGEQFF.

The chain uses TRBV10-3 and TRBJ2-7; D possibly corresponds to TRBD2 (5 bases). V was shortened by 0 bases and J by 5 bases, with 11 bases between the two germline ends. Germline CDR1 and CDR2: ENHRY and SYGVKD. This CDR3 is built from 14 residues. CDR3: CAISESRVSHEQYF. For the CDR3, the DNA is TGTGCCATCAGTGAGTCGAGGGTCAGCCACGAGCAGTACTTC.

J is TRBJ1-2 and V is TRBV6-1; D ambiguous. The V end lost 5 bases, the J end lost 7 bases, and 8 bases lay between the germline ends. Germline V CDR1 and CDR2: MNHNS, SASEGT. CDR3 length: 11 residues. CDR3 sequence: CASSSWSGYTF. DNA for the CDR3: TGTGCCAGCAGTTCCTGGAGTGGCTACACCTTC.

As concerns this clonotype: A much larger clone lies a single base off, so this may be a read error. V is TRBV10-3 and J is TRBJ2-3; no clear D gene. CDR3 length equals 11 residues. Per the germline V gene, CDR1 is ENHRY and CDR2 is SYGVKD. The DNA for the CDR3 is TGTACCATTGGACCAGGAGATACGCAGTATTTT. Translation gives CTIGPGDTQYF.

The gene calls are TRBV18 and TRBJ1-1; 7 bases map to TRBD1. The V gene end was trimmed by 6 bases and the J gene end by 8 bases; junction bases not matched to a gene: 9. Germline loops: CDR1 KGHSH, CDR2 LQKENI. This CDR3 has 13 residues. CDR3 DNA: TGTGCCAGCTCGAAACCAGGGGGTTCCGAAGCTTTCTTT. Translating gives CASSKPGGSEAFF.

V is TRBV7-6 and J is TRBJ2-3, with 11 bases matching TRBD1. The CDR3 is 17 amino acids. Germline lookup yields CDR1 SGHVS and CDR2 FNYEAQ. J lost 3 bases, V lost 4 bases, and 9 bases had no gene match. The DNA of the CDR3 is TGTGCCAGCAGCTCAATCCGGGACAGGGGGAAGACAGATACGCAGTATTTT. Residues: CASSSIRDRGKTDTQYF.

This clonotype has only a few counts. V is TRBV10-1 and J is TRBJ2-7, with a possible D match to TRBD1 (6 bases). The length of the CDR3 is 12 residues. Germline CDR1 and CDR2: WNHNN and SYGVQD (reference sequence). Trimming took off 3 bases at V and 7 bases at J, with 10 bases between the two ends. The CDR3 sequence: CASSELQGEQYF. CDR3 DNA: TGCGCCAGCAGTGAACTCCAGGGGGAGCAGTACTTC.

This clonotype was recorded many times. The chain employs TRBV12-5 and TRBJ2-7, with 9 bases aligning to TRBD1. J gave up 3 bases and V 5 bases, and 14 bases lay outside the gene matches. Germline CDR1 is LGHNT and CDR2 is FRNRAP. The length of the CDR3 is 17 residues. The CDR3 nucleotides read TGTGCTAGTGGTCCTGACCCCAGCCTGGGACAGGGCTACGAGCAGTACTTC. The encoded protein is CASGPDPSLGQGYEQYF.

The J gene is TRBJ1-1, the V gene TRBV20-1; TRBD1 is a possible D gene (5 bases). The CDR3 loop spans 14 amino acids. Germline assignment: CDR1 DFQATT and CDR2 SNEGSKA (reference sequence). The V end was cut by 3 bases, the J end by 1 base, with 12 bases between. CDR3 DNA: TGCAGTGCTAGCCGGGAGGGGTCGAACACTGAAGCTTTCTTT. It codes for CSASREGSNTEAFF.

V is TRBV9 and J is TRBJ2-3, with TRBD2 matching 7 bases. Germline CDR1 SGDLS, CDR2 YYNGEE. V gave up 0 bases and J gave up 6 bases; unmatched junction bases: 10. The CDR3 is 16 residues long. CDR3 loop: CASSVGGGRLLDTQYF. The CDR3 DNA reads TGTGCCAGCAGCGTAGGAGGCGGGAGACTGTTGGATACGCAGTATTTT.

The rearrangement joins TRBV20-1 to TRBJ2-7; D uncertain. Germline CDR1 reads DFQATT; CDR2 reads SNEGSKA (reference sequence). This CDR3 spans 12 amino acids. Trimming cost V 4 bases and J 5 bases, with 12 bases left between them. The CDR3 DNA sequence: TGCAGTGCTACTGACCCGGCCAACGAGCAGTACTTC. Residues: CSATDPANEQYF.

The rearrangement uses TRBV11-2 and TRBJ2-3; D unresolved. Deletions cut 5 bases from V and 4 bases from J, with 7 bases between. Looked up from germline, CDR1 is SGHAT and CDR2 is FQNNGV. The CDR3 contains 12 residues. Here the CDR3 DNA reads TGTGCCAGCAGCCCGCTATCAGATACGCAGTATTTT. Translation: CASSPLSDTQYF.

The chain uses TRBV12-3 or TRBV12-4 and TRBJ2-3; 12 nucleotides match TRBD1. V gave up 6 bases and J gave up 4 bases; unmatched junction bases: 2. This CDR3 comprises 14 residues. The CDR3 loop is CASRGQGAADTQYF. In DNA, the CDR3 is TGTGCCAGCAGGGGACAGGGGGCCGCAGATACGCAGTATTTT.

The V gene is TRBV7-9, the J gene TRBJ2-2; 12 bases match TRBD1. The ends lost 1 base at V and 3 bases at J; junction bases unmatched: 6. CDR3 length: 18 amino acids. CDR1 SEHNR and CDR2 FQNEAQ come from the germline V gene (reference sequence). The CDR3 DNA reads TGTGCCAGCAGCTTAGGTGGGACAGGGGGCTCCGACACCGGGGAGCTGTTTTTT. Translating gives CASSLGGTGGSDTGELFF. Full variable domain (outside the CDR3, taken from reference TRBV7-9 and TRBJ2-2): DTGVSQNPRHKITKRGQNVTFRCDPISEHNRLYWYRQTLGQGPEFLTYFQNEAQLEKSRLLSDRFSAERPKGSFSTLEIQRTEQGDSAMYLCASSLGGTGGSDTGELFFGEGSRLTVL.

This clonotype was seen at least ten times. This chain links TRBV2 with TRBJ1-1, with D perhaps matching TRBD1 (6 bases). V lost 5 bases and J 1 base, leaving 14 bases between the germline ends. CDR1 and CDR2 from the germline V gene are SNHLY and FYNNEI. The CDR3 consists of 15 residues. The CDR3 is CASSLRQATNTEAFF. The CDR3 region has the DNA TGTGCCAGCAGTCTGAGACAGGCAACGAACACTGAAGCTTTCTTT.

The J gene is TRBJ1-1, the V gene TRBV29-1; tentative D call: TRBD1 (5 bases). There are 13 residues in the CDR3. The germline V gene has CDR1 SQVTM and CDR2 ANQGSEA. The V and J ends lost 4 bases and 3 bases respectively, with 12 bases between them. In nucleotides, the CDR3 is TGCAGCGTTGGCGCAGGGTTATACACTGAAGCTTTCTTT. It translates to CSVGAGLYTEAFF.

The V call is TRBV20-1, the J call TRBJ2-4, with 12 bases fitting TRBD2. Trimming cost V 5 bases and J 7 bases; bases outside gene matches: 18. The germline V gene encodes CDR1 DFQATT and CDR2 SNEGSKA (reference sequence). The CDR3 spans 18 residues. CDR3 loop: CSAQPGLAGHKAGNIQYF. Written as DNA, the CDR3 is TGCAGTGCTCAACCCGGACTAGCGGGACACAAGGCTGGGAACATTCAGTACTTC.

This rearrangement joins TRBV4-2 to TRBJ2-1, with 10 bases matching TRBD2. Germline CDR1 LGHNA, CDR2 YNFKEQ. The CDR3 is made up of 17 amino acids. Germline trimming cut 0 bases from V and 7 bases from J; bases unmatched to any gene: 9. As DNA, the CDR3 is TGTGCCAGCAGCCAAGATCTGAGCGGGAGGGCCGGAAATGAGCAGTTCTTC. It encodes CASSQDLSGRAGNEQFF.

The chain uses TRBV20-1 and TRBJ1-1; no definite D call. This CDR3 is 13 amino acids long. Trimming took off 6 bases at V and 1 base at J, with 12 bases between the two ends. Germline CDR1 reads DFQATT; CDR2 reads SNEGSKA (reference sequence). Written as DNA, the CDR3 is TGCAGTGCAAATACTGGAGGGAACACTGAAGCTTTCTTT. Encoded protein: CSANTGGNTEAFF.